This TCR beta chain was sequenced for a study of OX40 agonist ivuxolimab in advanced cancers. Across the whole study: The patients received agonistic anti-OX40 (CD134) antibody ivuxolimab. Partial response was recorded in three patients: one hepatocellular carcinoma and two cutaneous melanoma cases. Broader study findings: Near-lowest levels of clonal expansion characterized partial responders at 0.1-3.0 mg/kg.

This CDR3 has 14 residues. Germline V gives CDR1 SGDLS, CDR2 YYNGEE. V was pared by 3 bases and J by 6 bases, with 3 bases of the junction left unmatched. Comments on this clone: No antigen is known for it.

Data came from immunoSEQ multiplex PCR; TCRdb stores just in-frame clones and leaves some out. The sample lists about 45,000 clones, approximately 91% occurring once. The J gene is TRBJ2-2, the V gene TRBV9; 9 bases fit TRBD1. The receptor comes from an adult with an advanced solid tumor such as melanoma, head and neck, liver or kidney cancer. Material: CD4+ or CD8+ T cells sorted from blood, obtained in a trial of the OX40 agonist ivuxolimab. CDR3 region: CASSEGQGAGELFF. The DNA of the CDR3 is TGTGCCAGCAGCGAGGGACAGGGTGCCGGGGAGCTGTTTTTT.